This T cell receptor beta chain was observed in a study of blood T cell repertoires in COVID-19. Study background: PBMCs, B-cell-depleted T cells, or T cells were the source of the cDNA or gDNA that made up the material.

In the original analysis: Amplification of reference gene primers provided the estimated nucleated cell counts. TCRdb keeps only in-frame clones here, not all; method: immunoSEQ multiplex PCR. Clone size and V and J calls were adopted from that table, with D and trimming inferred from the DNA. The sample has about 180,000 clones; about 88% are singletons. V shed 0 bases and J shed 4 bases, with 10 bases lying between them. Germline loops: CDR1 GTSNPN, CDR2 SVGIG (reference sequence). The CDR3 length is 13 residues. This TCR was recovered from a woman aged 40 to 50 with acute COVID-19. The chain employs TRBV30 and TRBJ2-7; D is unclear. The sample comprised PBMCs or T cells enriched from blood (not recorded which). As DNA, the CDR3 is TGTGCCTGGAGTGTTTTTAACAGTTACGAGCAGTACTTC. Protein sequence: CAWSVFNSYEQYF.